The 24 T cell receptor beta chains below were found in one sample sequenced in a study of T cells in tuberculosis. Some clones are missing from TCRdb's copy, which holds only in-frame ones; the method was immunoSEQ multiplex PCR. The sample has about 29,000 clones; nearly 90% are singletons. Sequences were obtained from PBMCs. The receptors stem from a donor between 5 and 29 years old with latent tuberculosis or without tuberculosis infection.

The gene calls are TRBV2 and TRBJ1-5, with no clear D. CDR1 and CDR2 (germline): SNHLY, FYNNEI. The CDR3 spans 14 residues. Trimming removed 3 bases at V and 1 base at J, with 7 bases between. The CDR3 region has the DNA TGTGCCAGCAGTGAGCGCAGGAGCAATCAGCCCCAGCATTTT. It specifies CASSERRSNQPQHF.

This chain links TRBV10-3 with TRBJ2-5, with 8 bases lining up with TRBD2. The CDR3 is 13 amino acids. The germline V gene encodes CDR1 ENHRY and CDR2 SYGVKD. V lost 8 bases, J lost 2 bases, and 4 bases stayed unmatched. The chain's CDR3 is CAIAAGDQETQYF. CDR3 sequence (DNA): TGTGCCATCGCAGCGGGGGATCAAGAGACCCAGTACTTC.

The CDR3 here is CASSGQGAEAFF. For the CDR3, the DNA is TGTGCCAGCAGTGGACAGGGAGCTGAAGCTTTCTTT. The rearrangement uses TRBV27 and TRBJ1-1; 8 bases map to TRBD1. CDR3 length equals 12 residues. Germline V gives CDR1 MNHEY, CDR2 SMNVEV (reference sequence). V lost 5 bases to trimming and J lost 6 bases; unmatched junction nucleotides: 2.

The J gene is TRBJ1-3, the V gene TRBV13; possibly TRBD1 for D (5 bases). The ends were cut back, 6 bases at V and 4 bases at J, with 13 bases in the middle. The CDR3 has 14 residues. CDR1 PRHDT and CDR2 FYEKMQ come from the germline V gene (reference sequence). CDR3 bases: TGTGCCAGCAGGGACAAGCGAGCCGGAAACACCATATATTTT. It encodes CASRDKRAGNTIYF. The whole variable domain, filled in from reference TRBV13 and TRBJ1-3, reads AAGVIQSPRHLIKEKRETATLKCYPIPRHDTVYWYQQGPGQDPQFLISFYEKMQSDKGSIPDRFSAQQFSDYHSELNMSSLELGDSALYFCASRDKRAGNTIYFGEGSWLTVV.

V is TRBV5-1 and J is TRBJ2-1; 13 bases match TRBD2. Germline trimming cut 5 bases from V and 7 bases from J; bases unmatched to any gene: 6. The CDR3 is 15 amino acids. The germline gives CDR1 SGHRS, CDR2 YFSETQ. The CDR3 loop reads CASSHGTSGVNEQFF. CDR3 DNA sequence: TGCGCCAGCAGTCACGGGACTAGCGGGGTGAATGAGCAGTTCTTC.

CDR3 DNA sequence: TGCGCCAGCAGCTTGGTATCAGCGGGGGGGCGCGGGGCCAACGTCCTGACTTTC. It encodes CASSLVSAGGRGANVLTF. The V call is TRBV5-1, the J call TRBJ2-6; the match to TRBD2 covers 10 bases. There are 18 residues in the CDR3. The junction had 7 bases not matched to a gene; V was cut back by 0 bases and J by 4 bases. Germline CDR1 SGHRS, CDR2 YFSETQ. The variable domain in full, completed from reference TRBV5-1 and TRBJ2-6, reads KAGVTQTPRYLIKTRGQQVTLSCSPISGHRSVSWYQQTPGQGLQFLFEYFSETQRNKGNFPGRFSGRQFSNSRSEMNVSTLELGDSALYLCASSLVSAGGRGANVLTFGAGSRLTVL.

The V and J genes are TRBV7-9 and TRBJ1-1; D gene uncertain. Germline V gene sequence: CDR1 SEHNR, CDR2 FQNEAQ (reference sequence). This CDR3 comprises 12 residues. V was shortened by 1 base and J by 11 bases, with 11 bases between the two germline ends. The CDR3 coding sequence is TGTGCCAGCAGCTTAGGCAACCCCGCGGCTTTCTTT. As protein: CASSLGNPAAFF.

The chain uses TRBV7-2 and TRBJ1-4; a possible D gene is TRBD1 (5 bases). Trimming took 4 bases from V and 6 from J, leaving 12 bases between them. There are 14 residues in the CDR3. From germline, CDR1 is SGHTA and CDR2 FQGNSA. The CDR3 nucleotides read TGTGCCAGCAGCTCAAAAGGGACTGATGAAAAACTGTTTTTT. Its translation is CASSSKGTDEKLFF.

V gene TRBV2 combines with J gene TRBJ1-5, with 7 bases that match TRBD1. CDR3 length equals 13 residues. Germline V gene sequence: CDR1 SNHLY, CDR2 FYNNEI. Unmatched junction bases numbered 5, after V lost 8 bases and J lost 4 bases. In DNA form, the CDR3 reads TGTGCCAGCGGGGGACAGCAAAATCAGCCCCAGCATTTT. Encoded protein: CASGGQQNQPQHF.

This rearrangement joins TRBV28 to TRBJ2-7; 9 nucleotides agree with TRBD1. The V and J ends lost 8 bases and 6 bases, in that order; junction bases with no gene match: 11. CDR3 length: 14 amino acids. Germline CDR1 is MDHEN and CDR2 is SYDVKM. CDR3 protein: CASLEGTGSSEQYF. CDR3 coding DNA: TGTGCCAGCCTTGAAGGGACAGGGAGTTCCGAGCAGTACTTC.

The chain has TRBV2 and TRBJ1-2; 7 nucleotides align to TRBD1. This CDR3 comprises 14 residues. Germline V CDR1 and CDR2: SNHLY, FYNNEI. J gave up 5 bases and V 6 bases, and 9 bases lay outside the gene matches. The CDR3 coding sequence is TGTGCCAGCAGAGGGACAGCCAGGGAGTATGGCTACACCTTC. Protein product: CASRGTAREYGYTF.

CDR3 amino acids: CASSVNSHTYEQYF. CDR3 coding DNA: TGTGCCAGCAGCGTGAACAGTCACACCTACGAGCAGTACTTC. The gene calls are TRBV9 and TRBJ2-7; D unresolved. CDR3 length equals 14 residues. V lost 2 bases, J lost 2 bases, and 11 bases lay in between. Germline assignment: CDR1 SGDLS and CDR2 YYNGEE.

The chain links TRBV14 to TRBJ2-7, with TRBD1 matching over 7 bases. The V gene end was trimmed by 3 bases and the J gene end by 6 bases; junction bases not matched to a gene: 14. This CDR3 region has 16 residues. Germline V CDR1 and CDR2: SGHDN, FVKESK. The CDR3 region has the DNA TGTGCCAGCAGCCATCTGACACAGGGGAAGTTCGGCGAGCAGTACTTC. It is translated as CASSHLTQGKFGEQYF.

The chain combines TRBV9 with TRBJ2-5, with 16 positions matching TRBD2. The germline CDR1 and CDR2 sequences are SGDLS and YYNGEE. The trim removed 4 bases at V and 3 bases at J, leaving 3 bases unmatched. This CDR3 has 16 amino acids. The DNA for the CDR3 is TGTGCCAGCAGCATTGGGACTAGCGGGGGGGAAGAGACCCAGTACTTC. Translated, it gives CASSIGTSGGEETQYF.

The chain employs TRBV18 and TRBJ2-3; 8 nucleotides match TRBD2. This CDR3 contains 16 residues. Germline lookup yields CDR1 KGHSH and CDR2 LQKENI. With 3 bases clipped from V and 7 bases from J, the junction kept 12 bases outside the gene matches. The CDR3 protein is CASSPYQTGRVNTQYF. The CDR3, as DNA: TGTGCCAGCTCACCCTACCAAACCGGGAGGGTGAATACGCAGTATTTT.

The chain carries TRBV7-8 and TRBJ2-5; D is unclear. Trimming stripped 0 bases from V and 7 bases from J, with 6 bases between. Germline loops: CDR1 SGHVS, CDR2 FQNEAQ. The CDR3 contains 12 residues. The CDR3 protein is CASSLAPGTQYF. Written as DNA, the CDR3 is TGTGCCAGCAGCTTAGCCCCAGGGACCCAGTACTTC. The whole variable domain, remainder taken from reference TRBV7-8 and TRBJ2-5, is GAGVSQSPRYKVAKRGQDVALRCDPISGHVSLFWYQQALGQGPEFLTYFQNEAQLDKSGLPSDRFFAERPEGSVSTLKIQRTQQEDSAVYLCASSLAPGTQYFGPGTRLLVL.

The chain has TRBV28 and TRBJ1-2, with 7 bases lining up with TRBD1. In germline, CDR1 is MDHEN, CDR2 SYDVKM. CDR3 length: 15 amino acids. The V segment lost 4 bases and the J segment 0 bases; nucleotides outside the gene matches: 5. CDR3 coding DNA: TGTGCCAGCAGTTGGCGGGACAGAACTAACTATGGCTACACCTTC. This encodes CASSWRDRTNYGYTF.

This clone showed up just once. This chain connects TRBV25-1 to TRBJ2-7, with 8 bases that match TRBD1. The germline V gene encodes CDR1 MGHDK and CDR2 SYGVNS. The CDR3 spans 13 residues. The CDR3 is CATGDRFSYEQYF. CDR3 coding DNA: TGTGCTACCGGGGACAGGTTCTCCTACGAGCAGTACTTC.

The chain joins TRBV6-5 to TRBJ2-5; the match to TRBD1 covers 8 bases. CDR3 length: 15 amino acids. Per the germline V gene, CDR1 is MNHEY and CDR2 is SVGAGI. With 5 bases clipped from V and 5 bases from J, the junction kept 10 bases outside the gene matches. The CDR3 protein is CASSTLTGDSETQYF. CDR3 nucleotides: TGTGCCAGCAGTACCTTGACAGGGGACTCGGAGACCCAGTACTTC.

This clone showed up just once. The CDR3 DNA sequence: TGTGCCAGCAGTTACTCCGCAGCGAATAATCAGCCCCAGCATTTT. Protein product: CASSYSAANNQPQHF. The rearrangement joins TRBV6-6 to TRBJ1-5, with D unresolved. Germline V gene sequence: CDR1 MNHNY, CDR2 SVGAGI (reference sequence). V was pared by 0 bases and J by 4 bases, with 10 bases between. CDR3 length equals 15 residues.

This sequence joins TRBV18 and TRBJ2-7; D is possibly TRBD1 (5 bases). This CDR3 is built from 13 residues. Germline V gene data show CDR1 as KGHSH and CDR2 as LQKENI. Trimming took off 4 bases at V and 3 bases at J, with 10 bases between the two ends. The CDR3 region has the DNA TGTGCCAGCTCACTGGACATTAACTACGAGCAGTACTTC. It translates to CASSLDINYEQYF.

This clone occurred once. V is TRBV5-6 and J is TRBJ1-6, with a weak D call TRBD1 (6 bases). Germline-derived CDR1 and CDR2 are SGHDT and YYEEEE. This CDR3 region has 14 residues. The ends were cut back, 0 bases at V and 9 bases at J, with 10 bases in the middle. The CDR3: CASSLAGGGSPLHF. CDR3 nucleotides: TGTGCCAGCAGCTTGGCGGGGGGCGGTTCACCCCTCCACTTT.

This rearrangement joins TRBV6-5 to TRBJ1-1; tentative D call: TRBD1 (5 bases). Trimming stripped 5 bases from V and 5 bases from J, with 15 bases between. The germline V gene encodes CDR1 MNHEY and CDR2 SVGAGI. The CDR3 covers 14 residues. The CDR3 loop is CASSTQGRWTEAFF. CDR3 in DNA: TGTGCCAGCAGTACTCAGGGTCGGTGGACTGAAGCTTTCTTT.

The CDR3 here is CASSLLGGRDTQYF. CDR3 sequence (DNA): TGTGCCAGCAGCCTACTGGGGGGGCGAGATACGCAGTATTTT. This sequence joins TRBV13 and TRBJ2-3, with D possibly TRBD2 on 7 matching bases. There are 14 residues in the CDR3. Germline V gene data show CDR1 as PRHDT and CDR2 as FYEKMQ (reference sequence). Trimming cost V 5 bases and J 5 bases, with 14 bases left between them.